This T cell receptor beta chain was profiled in a study of monozygotic twins with inflammatory bowel disease (dated by TCRdb to about 2019). A note on the overall study: A total of 28 monozygotic twin pairs were included in the full study, comprising nine German pairs (four IBD-concordant, five IBD-discordant) and 19 IBD-discordant Danish pairs. Each individual had, on average, about 151 000 unique TCRalpha sequences and 181 000 unique TCRbeta sequences available for analysis. Disease-associated traits were sought mainly through comparisons between IBD patients and their genetically identical healthy co-twins within discordant pairs.

From each donor, a roughly 2.5 ml peripheral blood sample was collected into PAXgene tubes and stored at -80 degrees C. Without T cell sorting, total RNA was isolated from whole blood using the PAXgene blood miRNA kit on an automated QIAcube. Deep TCRalpha and TCRbeta repertoire profiling with unique molecular barcoding was performed on peripheral blood of monozygotic twin pairs concordant or discordant for inflammatory bowel disease. Smoking habits were recorded for all twin pairs, with individuals classified as current, former or never smokers. On this clonotype: Its antigen is currently not known.

Broad study findings and their caveats: Concordant and discordant twins showed no difference in repertoire similarity, possibly because of limited statistical power. Background noise and inter-individual variability may have been introduced into the repertoires by the differing immunosuppressive treatments among patients. IBD patients shared fewer clonotypes with other individuals than healthy twins did, most markedly in patients showing signs of disease activity. Measured by the inverse Simpson index, TCRbeta repertoire diversity was lower in IBD patients than in their healthy co-twins. No single strong signal or clonotype linked to IBD turned up in the results, so the idea that one exists was not supported. The analysis was unable to tell apart different T cell subtypes.

The method was 5' RACE. Each TCR library was prepared from about 3.5 ug of total RNA. For each sample, cDNA synthesis was carried out in eight separate reactions using SMARTScribe reverse transcriptase. During cDNA synthesis, template switching introduced unique molecular identifiers that contained a 6-nucleotide sample barcode. Two nested PCRs of approximately 16 and 9 cycles amplified the TCRalpha and TCRbeta cDNA, and bead purification followed each PCR. Before amplification, the cDNA was treated with uracil DNA-glycosylase and purified using the QIAquick PCR purification kit. In the second PCR, Illumina TruSeq-compatible adapters and sample-specific barcodes were added. Library quality and concentration were assessed using TapeStation and Qubit, and 4.5 to 5.5 ng of each library was pooled. Sequencing of the pooled libraries was done on an Illumina HiSeq2500 single-index Rapid Run using custom sequencing primers and 2 x 100 bp reads. As for the authors' bioinformatics: MiGEC version 1.2.6 was used for UMI-based consensus assembly, which corrected PCR and sequencing errors. MiXCR version 2.1.1 handled V(D)J alignment, clonotype assembly and CDR3 extraction. To normalise gene usage, clonotype sharing and MAIT/NKT TCR abundance, the top 1000, 10 000 and 20 000 clonotypes in each sample were analysed. Diversity was computed as the inverse Simpson index with the vegan R package after downsampling to 27 000 UMIs. Paired Mann-Whitney U tests were applied to discordant twin pairs, with Benjamini-Hochberg correction for multiple testing. Once TCRdb had reprocessed the reads, it stored one entry per CDR3 protein sequence and supplied no DNA. It is TCRdb's table, rather than the study itself, that gives the V and J calls and clone size. The sample's clone listing holds fewer than 550,000 distinct CDR3 sequences. The ten largest account for under 3% of the sample.

The clonotype originates from a human donor with ulcerative colitis or Crohn's disease, or a healthy co-twin of an affected twin (not recorded which). Sequences were obtained from blood.

The CDR3 amino acid sequence is: CASRPLGGSTGELFF. Here the chain combines TRBV12-3 or TRBV12-4 and TRBJ2-2; TCRdb lists TRBD1, though no DNA is available to test this call. Including cysteine and phenylalanine, the CDR3 has 15 amino acids. No DNA sequence was recorded.